This passage covers 8 T cell receptor beta chains from one sample sequenced in a study of T cell repertoires in cytomegalovirus infection. TCRdb itself ran the reads through MiXCR, one entry per CDR3 protein. In the table there are some 200,000 distinct CDR3 sequences, about 21% of which are singletons. Source material: PBMCs. These receptors were collected from a human donor in good health (CMV status not recorded). Some clones in this sample may be carry-over from other donors' samples.

This chain joins TRBV12-3 or TRBV12-4 and TRBJ2-1; 13 nucleotides align to TRBD2. V gave up 5 bases and J gave up 4 bases; unmatched junction bases: 11. This CDR3 has 18 amino acids. The CDR3 protein is CASSPDTVGLAGYNEQFF. The DNA of the CDR3 is TGTGCCAGCAGTCCCGATACCGTGGGACTAGCGGGGTACAATGAGCAGTTCTTC.

There are a few counts of this clonotype. The chain carries TRBV14 and TRBJ2-5, with a weak D call TRBD2 (5 bases). From germline, CDR1 is SGHDN and CDR2 FVKESK. This CDR3 comprises 16 residues. V lost 4 bases to trimming and J lost 1 base, with 16 bases between them. The CDR3 reads CASSPSGRRPQETQYF. The DNA of the CDR3 is TGTGCCAGCAGCCCGTCGGGAAGGCGTCCCCAAGAGACCCAGTACTTC.

Ten or more counts support this clonotype. V usage is TRBV7-9 and J usage is TRBJ2-3; 11 bases are a match to TRBD1. The V gene end was trimmed by 5 bases and the J gene end by 5 bases; junction bases not matched to a gene: 3. Germline V gives CDR1 SEHNR, CDR2 FQNEAQ (reference sequence). The CDR3 is 14 amino acids. The CDR3 DNA reads as TGTGCCAGCAGCACGGACAGGGGGCAAGATACGCAGTATTTT. Its translation is CASSTDRGQDTQYF.

J is TRBJ2-3 and V is TRBV28, with TRBD2 matching over 8 bases. Per germline, CDR1 MDHEN and CDR2 SYDVKM. J gave up 1 base and V 8 bases, and 8 bases lay outside the gene matches. The CDR3 length is 15 residues. Here the CDR3 DNA reads TGTGCCAGCCATACGGGGGGGGCGGGCACAGATACGCAGTATTTT. Translation gives CASHTGGAGTDTQYF.

This clonotype was found a few times. As DNA, the CDR3 is TGTGCCATCCACAGCAGCCTAGCCAAAAACATTCAGTACTTC. Translation: CAIHSSLAKNIQYF. The chain carries TRBV28 and TRBJ2-4; D uncertain. The germline V gene encodes CDR1 MDHEN and CDR2 SYDVKM. There are 14 residues in the CDR3. V was cut by 10 bases and J by 0 bases, with 13 bases left in between.

CDR3 DNA: TGCAGTGCTAGTTCTGGGGCTACTGAAGCTTTCTTT. Protein product: CSASSGATEAFF. The chain recombines TRBV20-1 with TRBJ1-1; D may be TRBD1 (5 bases). CDR1 and CDR2 from the germline V gene are DFQATT and SNEGSKA (reference sequence). The length of the CDR3 is 12 residues. V lost 3 bases to trimming and J lost 5 bases, with 10 bases between them.

At least ten counts were recorded for this clonotype. The chain recombines TRBV4-3 with TRBJ2-1; D is ambiguous. This CDR3 comprises 13 residues. Germline V CDR1 and CDR2: LGHNA, YSLEER. V lost 3 bases and J 6 bases, leaving 9 bases between the germline ends. CDR3 coding DNA: TGCGCCAGCAGCCACCACACGCTCAATGAGCAGTTCTTC. Its translation is CASSHHTLNEQFF.

V and J are TRBV4-1 and TRBJ2-1, with TRBD1 as a possible D gene (5 bases). V was trimmed by 1 base and J by 9 bases, leaving 22 bases between them. CDR3 length equals 17 residues. Germline V CDR1 and CDR2: MGHRA, YSYEKL. This chain's CDR3 is CASSQGPGMAEKSEQFF. The CDR3 nucleotides read TGCGCCAGCAGCCAAGGCCCAGGGATGGCGGAAAAAAGTGAGCAGTTCTTC.